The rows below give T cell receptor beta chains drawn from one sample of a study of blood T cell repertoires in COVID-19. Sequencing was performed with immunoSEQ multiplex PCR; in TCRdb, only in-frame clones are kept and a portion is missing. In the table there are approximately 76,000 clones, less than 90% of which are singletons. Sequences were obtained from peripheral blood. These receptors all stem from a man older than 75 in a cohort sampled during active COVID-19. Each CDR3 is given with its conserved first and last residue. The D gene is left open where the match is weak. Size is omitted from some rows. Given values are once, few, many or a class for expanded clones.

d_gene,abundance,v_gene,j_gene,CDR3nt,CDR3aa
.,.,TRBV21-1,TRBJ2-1,TGTGCCAGCAGCAACGAAGGAGGGGCCGTCAATGAGCAGTTCTTC,CASSNEGGAVNEQFF
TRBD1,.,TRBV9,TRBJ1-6,TGTGCCAGCAGCCCCGGGACAGGAGATTCACCCCTCCACTTT,CASSPGTGDSPLHF
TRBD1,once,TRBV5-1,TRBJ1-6,TGCGCCAGCAGGGGACAGGGTTATTCACCCCTCCACTTT,CASRGQGYSPLHF
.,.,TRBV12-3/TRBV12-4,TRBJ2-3,TGTGCCAGCAGTTTTCAGACAGATACGCAGTATTTT,CASSFQTDTQYF
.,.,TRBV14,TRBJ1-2,TGTGCCAGCAGCCCCTCCAGCAGGGTTGGCTACACCTTC,CASSPSSRVGYTF
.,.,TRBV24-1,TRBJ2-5,TGTGCCACCAGTGATTTCCAGGGATCCGGGGAGACCCAGTACTTC,CATSDFQGSGETQYF
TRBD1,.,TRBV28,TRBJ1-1,TGTGCCAGCAGTCCCCACGGACAGGGGGCGGCTGAAGCTTTCTTT,CASSPHGQGAAEAFF
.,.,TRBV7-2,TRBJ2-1,TGTGCCAGCAGCTTAGTGAGGGATAGTGAGCAGTTCTTC,CASSLVRDSEQFF
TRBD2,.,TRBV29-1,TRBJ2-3,TGCAGCGTCCAGCGGGGGAGCACAGATACGCAGTATTTT,CSVQRGSTDTQYF
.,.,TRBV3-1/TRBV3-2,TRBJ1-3,TGTGCCAGCAGCCAAGACCGGGGGTGGGGAAACACCATATATTTT,CASSQDRGWGNTIYF
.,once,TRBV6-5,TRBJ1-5,TGTGCCAGCAGTATGGCGGCCCCAAGGGGTCAGCCCCAGCATTTT,CASSMAAPRGQPQHF
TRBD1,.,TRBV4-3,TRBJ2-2,TGCGCCAGCAGCCAAGTGGGGACAGGGTTCACCGGGGAGCTGTTTTTT,CASSQVGTGFTGELFF
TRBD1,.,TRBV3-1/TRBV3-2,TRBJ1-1,TGTGCCAGCAGCCTTGGGACAGCCGGGAACACTGAAGCTTTCTTT,CASSLGTAGNTEAFF
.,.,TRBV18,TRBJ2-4,TGTGCCAGCTCACCAATTTATGCGAGCCTAGCCAAAAACATTCAGTACTTC,CASSPIYASLAKNIQYF
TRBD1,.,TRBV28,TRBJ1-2,TGTGCCAGCAGTTCCCCCGGGACAGTTTTTGGCTACACCTTC,CASSSPGTVFGYTF
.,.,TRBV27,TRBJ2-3,TGTGCCAGCAGCCAACCGGAGTTTGTTCGAGATACGCAGTATTTT,CASSQPEFVRDTQYF
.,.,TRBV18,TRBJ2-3,TGTGCCAGCTCCCCTCCAGGGGAACGGATCACAGATACGCAGTATTTT,CASSPPGERITDTQYF
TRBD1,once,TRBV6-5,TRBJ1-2,TGTGCCAGCAGTCCACGGACAGGAAACTATGGCTACACCTTC,CASSPRTGNYGYTF
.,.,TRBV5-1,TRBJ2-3,TGCGCCAGCAGCTTGGTAGATCCTACTGAGGATACGCAGTATTTT,CASSLVDPTEDTQYF
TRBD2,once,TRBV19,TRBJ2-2,TGTGCCAGTAGTATAGACGGACTAGCGGGGGTAGGGGAGCTGTTTTTT,CASSIDGLAGVGELFF
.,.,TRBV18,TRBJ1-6,TGTGCCAGCTCACCCCTGGATCGGAGTGGCTCACCCCTCCACTTT,CASSPLDRSGSPLHF
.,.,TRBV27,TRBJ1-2,TGTGCCAGCAGTCCACCCCCGGGGTCCGGCTATGGCTACACCTTC,CASSPPPGSGYGYTF
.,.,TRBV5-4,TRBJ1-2,TGTGCCAGCAGCTTGGGTGACCCTAGCCCCTATGGCTACACCTTC,CASSLGDPSPYGYTF
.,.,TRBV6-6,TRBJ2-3,TGTGCCAGCAGTTCCCCAGACACGGGGAGCACAGATACGCAGTATTTT,CASSSPDTGSTDTQYF
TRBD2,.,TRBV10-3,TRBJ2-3,TGTGCCATCAGTGGCATAGCGGGGGGGACAGATACGCAGTATTTT,CAISGIAGGTDTQYF
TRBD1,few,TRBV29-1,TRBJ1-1,TGCAGCGTTTTCCCCAGACAGGGAACTGAAGCTTTCTTT,CSVFPRQGTEAFF
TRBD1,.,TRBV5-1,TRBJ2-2,TGCGCCAGCAGCTTGGCCGGGACAGGTCACACCGGGGAGCTGTTTTTT,CASSLAGTGHTGELFF
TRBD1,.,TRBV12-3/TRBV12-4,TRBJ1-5,TGTGCCAGCAGCCCACAGGGGGATCAGCCCCAGCATTTT,CASSPQGDQPQHF
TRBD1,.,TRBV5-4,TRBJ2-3,TGTGCCAGCAGCCTACGAACAGGGGCGGGAGATACGCAGTATTTT,CASSLRTGAGDTQYF
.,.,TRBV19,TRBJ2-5,TGTGCCAGTAGTATAAGCGTGGGGGGGCCGGGCGAGACCCAGTACTTC,CASSISVGGPGETQYF
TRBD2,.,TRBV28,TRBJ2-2,TGTGCCAGCAGTTCCCCCGTATTAGGTAGCGGGAGGGAGCTGTTTTTT,CASSSPVLGSGRELFF
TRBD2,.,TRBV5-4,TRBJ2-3,TGTGCCAGCAGCCCGGGAGGGACTAGCACAGATACGCAGTATTTT,CASSPGGTSTDTQYF
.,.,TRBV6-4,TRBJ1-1,TGTGCCAGCAGTGAGCAGGGTTGGGGCACTGAAGCTTTCTTT,CASSEQGWGTEAFF
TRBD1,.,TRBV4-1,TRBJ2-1,TGCGCCAGCAGCCAAGAAAGGACAGGGCACAATGAGCAGTTCTTC,CASSQERTGHNEQFF
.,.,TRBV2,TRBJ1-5,TGTGCCAGCGATTTCAGGGGCCTTAGCAATCAGCCCCAGCATTTT,CASDFRGLSNQPQHF
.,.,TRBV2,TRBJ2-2,TGTGCCAGCAGTGCGACCCCTCGGGACACCGGGGAGCTGTTTTTT,CASSATPRDTGELFF
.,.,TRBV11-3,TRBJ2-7,TGTGCCAGCAGCCTCCTCGGGGGTGAAGACGAGCAGTACTTC,CASSLLGGEDEQYF